This record covers a single T cell receptor beta chain. Preparation of the bulk TCR libraries relied on previously described methods and listed TCR primers. Using its own MiXCR run on the PCR reads, TCRdb lists one record per CDR3 protein. The table has a few hundred thousand distinct CDR3 sequences, under 25% seen once. This entry is derived from a study of molecular identifiers for immune sequencing clone quantification. V was clipped by 0 bases and J by 1 base, with 9 bases between them. CDR3 length: 16 residues. The chain employs TRBV23-1 and TRBJ1-4; D not certain. TRBV23-1 is an open reading frame whose function is uncertain. The source is a human donor in good health. Some libraries in this study had Jurkat cell RNA spiked in. Sample: naive CD8+ T cells from blood, with Jurkat cell RNA spiked in. This sample's subset: FACS-sorted CD8+CD4-CCR7+CD45RA+ naive T cells. The CDR3 coding sequence is TGCGCCAGCAGTCAATCGTTCTGGAAAACTAATGAAAAACTGTTTTTT. Translated, it gives CASSQSFWKTNEKLFF.